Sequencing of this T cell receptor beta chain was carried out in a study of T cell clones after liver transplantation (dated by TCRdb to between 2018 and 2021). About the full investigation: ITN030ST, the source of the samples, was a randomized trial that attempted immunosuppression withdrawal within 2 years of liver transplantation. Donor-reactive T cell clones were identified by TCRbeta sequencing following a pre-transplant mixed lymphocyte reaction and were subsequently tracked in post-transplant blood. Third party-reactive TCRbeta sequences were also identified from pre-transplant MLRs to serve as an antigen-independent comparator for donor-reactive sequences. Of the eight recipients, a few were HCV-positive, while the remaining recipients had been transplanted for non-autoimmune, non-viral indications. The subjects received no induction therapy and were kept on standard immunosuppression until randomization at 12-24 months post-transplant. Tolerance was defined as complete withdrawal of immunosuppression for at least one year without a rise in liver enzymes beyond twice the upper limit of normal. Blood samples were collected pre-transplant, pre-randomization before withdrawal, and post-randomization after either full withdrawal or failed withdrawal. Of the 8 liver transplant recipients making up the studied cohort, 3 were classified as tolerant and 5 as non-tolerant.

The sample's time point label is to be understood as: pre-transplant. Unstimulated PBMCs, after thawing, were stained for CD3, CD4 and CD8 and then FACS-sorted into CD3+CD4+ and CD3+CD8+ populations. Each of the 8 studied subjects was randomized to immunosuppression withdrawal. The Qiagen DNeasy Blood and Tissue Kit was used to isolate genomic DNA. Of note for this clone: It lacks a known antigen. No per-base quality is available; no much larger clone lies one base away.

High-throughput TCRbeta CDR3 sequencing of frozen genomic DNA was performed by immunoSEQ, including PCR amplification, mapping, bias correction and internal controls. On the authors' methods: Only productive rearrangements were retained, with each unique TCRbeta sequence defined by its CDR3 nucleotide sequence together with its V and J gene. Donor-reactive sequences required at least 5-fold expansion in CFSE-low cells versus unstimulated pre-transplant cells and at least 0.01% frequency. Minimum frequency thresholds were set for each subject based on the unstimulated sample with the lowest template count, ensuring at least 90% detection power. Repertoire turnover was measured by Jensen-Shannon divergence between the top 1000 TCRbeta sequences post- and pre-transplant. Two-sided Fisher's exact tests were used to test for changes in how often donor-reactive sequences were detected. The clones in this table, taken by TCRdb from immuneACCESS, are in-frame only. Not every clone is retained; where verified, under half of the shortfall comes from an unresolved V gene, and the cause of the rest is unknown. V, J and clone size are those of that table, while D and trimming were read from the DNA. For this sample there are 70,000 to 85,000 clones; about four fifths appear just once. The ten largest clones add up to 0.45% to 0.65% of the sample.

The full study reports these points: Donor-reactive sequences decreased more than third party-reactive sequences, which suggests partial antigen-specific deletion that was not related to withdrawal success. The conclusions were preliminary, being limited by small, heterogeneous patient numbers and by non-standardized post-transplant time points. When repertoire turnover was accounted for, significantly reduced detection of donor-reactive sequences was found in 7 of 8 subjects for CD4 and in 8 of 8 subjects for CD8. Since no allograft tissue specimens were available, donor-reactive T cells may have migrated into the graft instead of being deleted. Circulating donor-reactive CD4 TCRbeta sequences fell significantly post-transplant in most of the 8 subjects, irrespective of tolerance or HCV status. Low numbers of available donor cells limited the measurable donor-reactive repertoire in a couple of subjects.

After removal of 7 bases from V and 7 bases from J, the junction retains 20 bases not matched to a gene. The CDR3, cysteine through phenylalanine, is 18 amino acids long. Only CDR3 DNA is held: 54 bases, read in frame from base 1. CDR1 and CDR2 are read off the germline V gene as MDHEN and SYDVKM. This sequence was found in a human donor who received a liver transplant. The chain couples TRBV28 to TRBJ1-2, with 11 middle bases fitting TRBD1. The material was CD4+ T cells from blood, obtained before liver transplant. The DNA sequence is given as TGTGCCAGCACCCCACACCCCGGACAGGGGGCGTCCCTAAGTGGCTACACCTTC. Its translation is CASTPHPGQGASLSGYTF.